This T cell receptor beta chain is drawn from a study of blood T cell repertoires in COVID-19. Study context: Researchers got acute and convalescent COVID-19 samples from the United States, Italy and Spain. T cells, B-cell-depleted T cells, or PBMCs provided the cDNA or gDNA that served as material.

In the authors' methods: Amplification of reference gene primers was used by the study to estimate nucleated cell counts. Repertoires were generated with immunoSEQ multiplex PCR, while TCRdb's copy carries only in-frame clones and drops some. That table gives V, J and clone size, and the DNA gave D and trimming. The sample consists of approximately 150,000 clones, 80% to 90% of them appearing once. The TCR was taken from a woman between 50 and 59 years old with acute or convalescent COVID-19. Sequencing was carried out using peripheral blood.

CDR3 sequence: CSVQDSGNTIYF. The CDR3 coding sequence is TGCAGCGTTCAGGACTCTGGAAACACCATATATTTT. This rearrangement joins TRBV29-1 to TRBJ1-3; D call uncertain. V was pared by 5 bases and J by 0 bases, with 5 bases between. The V gene's germline CDR1 is SQVTM and CDR2 ANQGSEA. The CDR3 extends over 12 amino acids.